These 23 T cell receptor beta chains came from one sample sequenced in a study of neurological immune-mediated disorders. TCRdb reanalysed the 5' RACE reads using MiXCR and keeps one entry per CDR3 protein. The sample shows tens of thousands of distinct CDR3 sequences, over 5.5% of them seen only once. Sequencing was carried out using CD4+ T cells from blood. The receptors shown here come from a woman younger than 35 with multiple sclerosis.

In this sample, this clonotype turned up many times. The chain joins TRBV20-1 to TRBJ2-1; D uncertain. Germline CDR1 reads DFQATT; CDR2 reads SNEGSKA (reference sequence). CDR3 length: 13 residues. V lost 1 base, J lost 5 bases, and 9 bases lay in between. The CDR3 DNA reads TGCAGTGCTAGAGCTAGTATCCACAATGAGCAGTTCTTC. Protein product: CSARASIHNEQFF.

This chain joins TRBV20-1 and TRBJ2-1; D uncertain. Germline V gene lookup returns CDR1 DFQATT and CDR2 SNEGSKA (reference sequence). This CDR3 is 13 amino acids long. V gave up 3 bases and J gave up 4 bases, with 10 bases separating them. CDR3 sequence reads: CSASSGGYNEQFF. CDR3 coding DNA: TGCAGTGCTAGTTCTGGCGGATACAATGAGCAGTTCTTC.

This clonotype was seen ten or more times. The chain links TRBV20-1 to TRBJ2-1; D gene unclear. The germline V gene has CDR1 DFQATT and CDR2 SNEGSKA (reference sequence). V shed 2 bases and J shed 0 bases, with 20 bases lying between them. CDR3 length: 18 amino acids. CDR3 sequence: CSARRSMSTRFSYNEQFF. The CDR3 nucleotides read TGCAGTGCTAGACGGTCGATGTCGACTCGCTTCTCCTACAATGAGCAGTTCTTC.

In its sample, this clonotype was seen many times. V is TRBV28 and J is TRBJ2-7; D is possibly TRBD1 (6 bases). The CDR3 length is 17 residues. V was pared by 1 base and J by 6 bases, with 22 bases between. Germline V gene sequence: CDR1 MDHEN, CDR2 SYDVKM. The CDR3: CASSLYRLRTVPPEQYF. The CDR3, as DNA: TGTGCCAGCAGTTTATATCGACTTCGGACAGTTCCTCCCGAGCAGTACTTC.

This clonotype has a count of ten or more. This chain connects TRBV7-8 to TRBJ1-1, with D hard to call. From germline, CDR1 is SGHVS and CDR2 FQNEAQ. V lost 6 bases to trimming and J lost 0 bases, with 17 bases between them. The CDR3 consists of 16 residues. Here the CDR3 reads CASRKRGPTVNTEAFF. The CDR3 DNA is TGTGCCAGCAGAAAAAGAGGGCCTACAGTGAACACTGAAGCTTTCTTT.

In this sample, this clonotype turned up many times. This rearrangement joins TRBV5-6 to TRBJ2-1, with 11 bases fitting TRBD2. After removal of 2 bases from V and 4 bases from J, the junction contained 2 bases not matched to a gene. The CDR3 runs to 15 residues. CDR1 SGHDT and CDR2 YYEEEE come from the germline V gene. The CDR3: CASSFGTSGYNEQFF. CDR3 nucleotide sequence: TGTGCCAGCAGCTTCGGGACTAGCGGTTACAATGAGCAGTTCTTC.

This clonotype occurred many times. The chain recombines TRBV12-3 or TRBV12-4 with TRBJ1-1; 9 bases map to TRBD1. Unmatched junction bases numbered 8, after V lost 7 bases and J lost 5 bases. This CDR3 is built from 14 residues. CDR3 residues: CASNAGTGNTEAFF. CDR3 in DNA: TGTGCCAGCAACGCCGGGACAGGGAATACTGAAGCTTTCTTT.

The table lists this clonotype with many counts. V gene TRBV7-2 combines with J gene TRBJ2-1; 10 positions agree with TRBD2. This CDR3 has 16 amino acids. V trimming: 5 bases; J trimming: 8 bases; junction bases outside the gene matches: 12. CDR1 and CDR2 from the germline V gene are SGHTA and FQGNSA. DNA for the CDR3: TGTGCCAGCAGCCCATTAGAGGGACTAGCGCGTTATGAGCAGTTCTTC. It codes for CASSPLEGLARYEQFF.

In its sample, this clonotype was seen many times. V and J are TRBV5-5 and TRBJ2-2; D is perhaps TRBD1 (5 bases). The V end was cut by 9 bases, the J end by 2 bases, with 14 bases between. The CDR3 is 14 residues long. CDR1 SGHKS and CDR2 YYEKEE come from the germline V gene (reference sequence). CDR3 sequence (DNA): TGTGCCACCCAGGGTATCAGTAACACCGGGGAGCTGTTTTTT. Protein: CATQGISNTGELFF.

This clonotype occurred many times. The rearrangement joins TRBV12-3 or TRBV12-4 to TRBJ2-1; D is unresolved. The CDR3 is made up of 12 amino acids. V gave up 7 bases and J gave up 10 bases, with 14 bases separating them. CDR3 DNA sequence: TGTGCCAGCACGTCGAACCGTGGAGAGCAGTTCTTC. Protein sequence: CASTSNRGEQFF.

This clonotype was observed at least ten times. The rearrangement uses TRBV5-1 and TRBJ1-1; 9 nucleotides align to TRBD1. The CDR3 totals 16 residues. V shed 0 bases and J 4 bases; nucleotides not matched to a gene: 7. Germline V gene data show CDR1 as SGHRS and CDR2 as YFSETQ. The DNA of the CDR3 is TGCGCCAGCAGCTTGGACAGGGGGCGAGCGGGCACTGAAGCTTTCTTT. Protein sequence: CASSLDRGRAGTEAFF.

This clonotype was picked up many times. The chain uses TRBV11-2 and TRBJ2-1; 9 bases line up with TRBD2. The CDR3 consists of 16 residues. Per germline, CDR1 SGHAT and CDR2 FQNNGV. The ends lost 1 base at V and 1 base at J; junction bases unmatched: 2. The CDR3 region has the DNA TGTGCCAGCAGCTTAGTTAGCGGGGGATCCTACAATGAGCAGTTCTTC. Amino acid sequence: CASSLVSGGSYNEQFF.

This clonotype was observed many times. V gene TRBV28 combines with J gene TRBJ2-6; D is uncertain. Germline CDR1 and CDR2: MDHEN and SYDVKM. V gave up 1 base and J gave up 4 bases, with 14 bases separating them. The CDR3 is made up of 17 amino acids. The CDR3 sequence: CASSLYGIQRGANVLTF. Written as DNA, the CDR3 is TGTGCCAGCAGTTTATATGGGATTCAAAGGGGGGCCAACGTCCTGACTTTC.

The sample holds many counts of this clonotype. Here the CDR3 DNA reads TGTGCCAGCAGCCAAAAGACAGGATATAGCAATCAGCCCCAGCATTTT. It translates to CASSQKTGYSNQPQHF. This rearrangement joins TRBV3-1 to TRBJ1-5; D is possibly TRBD1 (6 bases). V lost 2 bases and J 0 bases, leaving 11 bases between the germline ends. Per the germline V gene, CDR1 is LGHDT and CDR2 is YNNKEL (reference sequence). There are 16 residues in the CDR3.

This clonotype was counted many times. This chain links TRBV12-3 or TRBV12-4 with TRBJ2-5, with a tentative D call TRBD1 (7 bases). The CDR3 runs to 17 residues. V lost 9 bases and J 3 bases, leaving 26 bases between the germline ends. CDR3 nucleotide sequence: TGTGCCAGTAACCTAGGGGGCAGGGGGGTGATGGAAGAGACCCAGTACTTC. Translating it yields CASNLGGRGVMEETQYF.

In this sample, this clonotype turned up many times. The V gene is TRBV20-1, the J gene TRBJ2-2; D perhaps matches TRBD2 (6 bases). Per germline, CDR1 DFQATT and CDR2 SNEGSKA (reference sequence). The V gene lost 2 bases and the J gene lost 1 base, with 14 bases spanning the gap. The CDR3 contains 16 residues. The CDR3 spells CSARRAGSKNTGELFF. CDR3 nucleotides: TGCAGTGCTAGAAGGGCGGGGAGTAAGAACACCGGGGAGCTGTTTTTT.

Sample share makes this clonotype medium-sized. The rearrangement joins TRBV15 to TRBJ2-2; D unresolved. This CDR3 region has 12 residues. The V gene's germline CDR1 is LNHNV and CDR2 YYDKDF (reference sequence). Trimming took 5 bases from V and 3 from J, leaving 4 bases between them. The DNA for the CDR3 is TGTGCCACCAGCGGTCACACCGGGGAGCTGTTTTTT. Translating it yields CATSGHTGELFF.

This chain links TRBV10-3 with TRBJ2-5; D uncertain. Trimming took 0 bases from V and 1 from J, leaving 12 bases between them. The CDR3 has 16 residues. Per the germline V gene, CDR1 is ENHRY and CDR2 is SYGVKD. The CDR3 DNA sequence: TGTGCCATCAGTGAGTCTAGAGCTCCCGTCCAAGAGACCCAGTACTTC. Amino acids: CAISESRAPVQETQYF.

This rearrangement joins TRBV29-1 to TRBJ2-2; weak D call: TRBD2 (5 bases). CDR1 and CDR2 (germline): SQVTM, ANQGSEA. CDR3 length: 11 amino acids. Deletions cut 5 bases from V and 6 bases from J, with 7 bases between. CDR3: CSVRGSGELFF. The DNA of the CDR3 is TGCAGCGTTCGGGGTTCCGGGGAGCTGTTTTTT.

At least ten counts were recorded for this clonotype. The chain combines TRBV20-1 with TRBJ1-1, with 9 bases identical to TRBD1. The germline gives CDR1 DFQATT, CDR2 SNEGSKA (reference sequence). V lost 2 bases, J lost 1 base, and 2 bases stayed unmatched. This CDR3 has 14 amino acids. The CDR3 is CSARPGQGNTEAFF. The CDR3 bases are TGCAGTGCTAGACCGGGACAGGGGAACACTGAAGCTTTCTTT.

This clonotype was recorded at least ten times. This chain joins TRBV7-2 and TRBJ1-1, with D uncertain. Germline loops: CDR1 SGHTA, CDR2 FQGNSA. Deletions cut 2 bases from V and 6 bases from J, with 10 bases between. This CDR3 has 13 amino acids. CDR3 bases: TGTGCCAGCAGCTTATTCGAGGCAGCTGAAGCTTTCTTT. Its translation is CASSLFEAAEAFF.

The table lists this clonotype with many counts. The genes are TRBV5-6 and TRBJ2-3, with TRBD2 identical over 8 bases. The CDR3 loop spans 17 amino acids. Germline V lookup: CDR1 SGHDT, CDR2 YYEEEE. V gave up 0 bases and J gave up 0 bases; unmatched junction bases: 6. The CDR3 protein is CASSLALASGSTDTQYF. CDR3 sequence (DNA): TGTGCCAGCAGCTTGGCCTTGGCTAGCGGGAGCACAGATACGCAGTATTTT.

In this sample, this clonotype turned up a few times. The chain couples TRBV20-1 to TRBJ2-1; 10 nucleotides agree with TRBD2. Looked up from germline, CDR1 is DFQATT and CDR2 is SNEGSKA (reference sequence). The length of the CDR3 is 14 residues. V shed 4 bases and J 3 bases; nucleotides not matched to a gene: 3. DNA for the CDR3: TGCAGTGCTACGCTAGCGGGAGACTACAATGAGCAGTTCTTC. Translation gives CSATLAGDYNEQFF.